This record concerns one T cell receptor beta chain sequence. It has no known antigen specificity. It has no much larger one-base neighbor in the sample; base qualities were not kept. This record belongs to a study of regulatory T cells in long-lasting Graves disease (dated by TCRdb to about 2021). About the investigation overall: Persistent Graves' disease meant more than 5 years of antithyroid drug treatment with TSH receptor autoantibodies that stayed positive. This study used TCR sequencing and RNA sequencing of peripheral blood to compare persistent Graves' disease patients against newly diagnosed Graves' disease patients. On average, persistent Graves' disease patients in the clinical cohort had been on antithyroid drugs for approximately ten years. The study was registered as a clinical trial and conducted in China. A total of roughly 35 samples underwent TCR sequencing: around 13 from persistent and approximately 20 from newly diagnosed Graves' disease patients. Findings and caveats that apply to the study as a whole: Compared with newly diagnosed patients, patients with persistent Graves' disease had lower TCR Shannon entropy and fewer highly expanded clones, which suggests clonal expansion. Sequencing and analysis were restricted to the TCR beta chain. A larger number of public clonotypes was shared among persistent patients (fewer than 3,000) than among newly diagnosed patients (around 880). Persistent disease showed preferential use of TRBV28, TRBJ1-2 and TRBJ2-5, whereas newly diagnosed disease favored TRBV20-1 and TRBJ2-1. The authors acknowledged the small sample size as a limitation that may reduce accuracy. Peripheral blood alone was examined, since thyroid tissue, which constituted the primary lesion, could not be accessed.

Taken from the germline V gene, the CDR1 and CDR2 loops are MDHEN and SYDVKM. The junction carries 23 bases between V and J, which are trimmed by 1 base and 4 bases respectively. From its cysteine to its phenylalanine, the CDR3 spans 18 amino acids. Only the CDR3 DNA stays, 54 bases, in frame from base 1. What this sample's time point label stands for: persistent/refractory GD, antithyroid drugs over 5 years with positive TRAb. RNA was extracted from PBMCs in TRIzol for both TCR sequencing and RNA sequencing. The diagnosis of Graves' disease followed American Thyroid Association guidelines. Patients were recruited from an endocrinology department in Xi'an, China. Each patient gave approximately 8.8 milliliters of peripheral blood, collected in an EDTA anticoagulant tube. Ficoll Paque Plus density gradient separation was used to isolate PBMCs, and no further T cell sorting was performed. An Agilent 2100 Bioanalyzer and agarose gel were used to assess RNA quality, and a NanoDrop 2000 was used to measure RNA concentration.

Libraries were built with multiplex PCR. For sequencing, an Illumina HiSeq 4000 was employed. iRepertoire HTBI primers and Arm-PCR amplification of CDR3 regions were used to construct TCR beta libraries. PCR products were gel purified before sequencing. Under the source paper's analysis protocol: Across samples, 62 TRBV and 13 to 15 TRBJ segments were identified and used for gene usage analysis of CDR3 amino acid clonotypes. Filtered high-quality paired reads were merged into contigs using COPE and FqMerger. BLAST was used to align contigs to IMGT TRBV, TRBD and TRBJ reference genes, with CDR3 defined following IMGT. Any clonotype with a frequency above 0.1% was classified as a highly expanded clone. Shannon entropy served as the measure of repertoire diversity, while the Gini coefficient captured V-J evenness. Public clonotypes were defined as clonotypes shared by more than one individual. TCRdb trimmed the raw reads at Q25, called clones with MiXCR and kept productive beta chains. Identical CDR3 proteins give one entry, which carries the most common genes and DNA. What appears here as the V and J calls and clone size reflects TCRdb's work, not the paper's. Recorded for this sample are under 450,000 distinct CDR3 sequences; 23% of them occurred a single time. The ten largest clones take up under 35% of the sample.

This receptor was taken from a woman in her thirties or forties with Graves disease. Donor details come from another sample of the same person, matched by shared clones. Sample: peripheral blood mononuclear cells (PBMCs), taken when the disease was refractory, from a patient treated with antithyroid drugs. This receptor chain uses TRBV28 and TRBJ2-7; the D region possibly corresponds to TRBD2 (5 bases align). The DNA sequence is given as TGTGCCAGCAGTTTATTAGGGAGCGCAGGAGCCCATTCATACGAGCAGTACTTC. Translated, this gives CASSLLGSAGAHSYEQYF.